This T cell receptor (beta chain) was retrieved from a study of cytomegalovirus exposure and HLA in healthy donors. Primers included in the PCR were 60 Vbeta and 13 Jbeta primers. This table comes from immunoSEQ multiplex PCR, and its TCRdb copy is limited to in-frame clones, with some not included. The sample records 99,000 or so clones, 79% being singletons. The sequence derives from a male donor in good health and CMV-seropositive. Sequencing input: PBMCs.

This CDR3 reads CASSPAGLGEKLFF. The CDR3, as DNA: TGTGCCAGCTCACCGGCGGGATTGGGTGAAAAACTGTTTTTT. The chain uses TRBV18 and TRBJ1-4; D gene unclear. The germline V gene encodes CDR1 KGHSH and CDR2 LQKENI. Trimming shortened V by 3 bases and J by 7 bases, and 12 bases separated the two germline ends. There are 14 residues in the CDR3. The full variable domain, its missing parts supplied by reference TRBV18 and TRBJ1-4, is NAGVMQNPRHLVRRRGQEARLRCSPMKGHSHVYWYRQLPEEGLKFMVYLQKENIIDESGMPKERFSAEFPKEGPSILRIQQVVRGDSAAYFCASSPAGLGEKLFFGSGTQLSVL.